Listed here are 21 T cell receptor beta chains from one sample, sequenced in a study of CD8 T cells in ankylosing spondylitis. Points from the study as a whole: A motif of eight or nine highly homologous TCR beta variants was seen as apparently characteristic of ankylosing spondylitis blood.

Their antigens are not known. A single record per CDR3 protein comes from TCRdb applying MiXCR to the 5' RACE reads. The profile shows about 420,000 distinct CDR3 sequences, about 22% of them singletons. Sequenced sample: blood, either unsorted or a sorted T cell fraction (not recorded which). These receptors were obtained from a male donor with ankylosing spondylitis.

The chain joins TRBV18 to TRBJ2-3; maybe TRBD1 (6 bases). CDR3 length equals 15 residues. V was trimmed by 3 bases and J by 2 bases, leaving 12 bases between them. Per germline, CDR1 KGHSH and CDR2 LQKENI. DNA of the CDR3: TGTGCCAGCTCACCCCGGACAGTGTCCACAGATACGCAGTATTTT. Translation gives CASSPRTVSTDTQYF. Variable domain in full (rest from reference TRBV18 and TRBJ2-3): NAGVMQNPRHLVRRRGQEARLRCSPMKGHSHVYWYRQLPEEGLKFMVYLQKENIIDESGMPKERFSAEFPKEGPSILRIQQVVRGDSAAYFCASSPRTVSTDTQYFGPGTRLTVL.

This clonotype came up a few times. The chain links TRBV12-3 or TRBV12-4 to TRBJ2-2; D unclear. The CDR3 sequence is 15 residues long. Trimming took off 2 bases at V and 6 bases at J, with 13 bases between the two ends. This CDR3 reads CASSLLSARSGELFF. The CDR3 nucleotides are TGTGCCAGCAGTTTACTTTCCGCGAGGTCCGGGGAGCTGTTTTTT.

The sample holds a few counts of this clonotype. As DNA, the CDR3 is TGCAGTGCAAGCCCGCTGGCGGCTGCCGATACGCAGTATTTT. It yields the protein CSASPLAAADTQYF. The rearrangement uses TRBV20-1 and TRBJ2-3; D is unresolved. CDR3 length: 14 amino acids. Between the trimmed V and J ends, which lost 6 bases and 6 bases, there was a span of 19 bases. CDR1 is DFQATT and CDR2 is SNEGSKA in the germline V gene (reference sequence).

Concerning this clonotype itself: One junction end does not reproduce the germline sequence, and a read error may be involved. The V gene is TRBV5-1, the J gene TRBJ1-6; 7 bases match TRBD1. This CDR3 is 15 amino acids long. The germline gives CDR1 SGHRS, CDR2 YFSETQ. The CDR3 DNA reads TGCACCAGCAGCTTGGCCCCAGGGGGGAATTCACCCCTCCACTTT. Amino acids: CTSSLAPGGNSPLHF. Variable domain in full (rest from reference TRBV5-1 and TRBJ1-6): KAGVTQTPRYLIKTRGQQVTLSCSPISGHRSVSWYQQTPGQGLQFLFEYFSETQRNKGNFPGRFSGRQFSNSRSEMNVSTLELGDSALYLCTSSLAPGGNSPLHFGNGTRLTVT.

This chain connects TRBV30 to TRBJ2-1; D gene ambiguous. Germline CDR1 GTSNPN, CDR2 SVGIG (reference sequence). Trimming left V 6 bases short and J 8 bases short, with 5 bases between. The CDR3 is made up of 9 amino acids. This CDR3 is CACGDEQFF. In DNA form, the CDR3 reads TGTGCCTGTGGAGATGAGCAGTTCTTC.

This clonotype turned up a few times. The chain recombines TRBV12-5 with TRBJ1-2, with D unclear. Looked up from germline, CDR1 is LGHNT and CDR2 is FRNRAP. Trimming took 0 bases from V and 8 from J, leaving 19 bases between them. The CDR3 covers 16 residues. The CDR3 here is CASGLVPLLPGRGYTF. CDR3 DNA sequence: TGTGCTAGTGGTTTGGTCCCCCTTCTCCCGGGGAGAGGCTACACCTTC.

This clonotype came up a few times. The chain combines TRBV24-1 with TRBJ2-1; 8 bases are shared with TRBD1. J was trimmed by 8 bases and V by 3 bases; bases with no gene match: 8. CDR3 length: 15 amino acids. Germline CDR1 is KGHDR and CDR2 is SFDVKD. The CDR3 sequence is CATSDSRDRWYEQFF. CDR3 coding DNA: TGTGCCACCAGTGATAGCCGGGACAGGTGGTATGAGCAGTTCTTC.

This clonotype has just a few counts. The chain uses TRBV18 and TRBJ2-2; D may match TRBD1 or TRBD2 (6 bases each). Germline V gene sequence: CDR1 KGHSH, CDR2 LQKENI. V was clipped by 6 bases and J by 7 bases, with 24 bases between them. CDR3 length: 17 amino acids. CDR3 in amino acids: CASSPRLDSGPVGELFF. As DNA, the CDR3 is TGTGCCAGCTCCCCTCGTCTGGACAGCGGGCCAGTCGGGGAGCTGTTTTTT.

This clonotype has just a few counts. Here the CDR3 DNA reads TGCAGCTCAGAGACAGGGGGAATCCGCTACAATGAGCAGTTCTTC. Its protein is CSSETGGIRYNEQFF. This rearrangement joins TRBV20-1 to TRBJ2-1, with TRBD1 identical over 9 bases. CDR3 size: 15 residues. Germline CDR1 DFQATT, CDR2 SNEGSKA (reference sequence).

This clonotype has just a few counts. V is TRBV4-2 and J is TRBJ2-7; TRBD2 is a possible D gene (5 bases). The CDR3 is 15 residues long. V shed 5 bases and J shed 1 base, with 15 bases lying between them. Germline V CDR1 and CDR2: LGHNA, YNFKEQ. The CDR3 is CASSFRRGFSYEQYF. In nucleotides, the CDR3 is TGTGCCAGCAGCTTCCGCCGGGGATTTTCCTACGAGCAGTACTTC.

This clonotype was counted a few times. The CDR3 sequence: CSALHPLNQPQHF. CDR3 DNA sequence: TGCAGTGCTCTCCATCCCCTCAATCAGCCCCAGCATTTT. The chain employs TRBV20-1 and TRBJ1-5; D is uncertain. V was trimmed by 5 bases and J by 3 bases, leaving 11 bases between them. Germline lookup yields CDR1 DFQATT and CDR2 SNEGSKA (reference sequence). This CDR3 is built from 13 residues.

This clonotype was found a few times. The J gene is TRBJ1-4, the V gene TRBV11-3; D unresolved. The germline V gene has CDR1 SGHNT and CDR2 YENEEA. V was cut by 5 bases and J by 8 bases, with 12 bases left in between. This CDR3 is built from 13 residues. The CDR3 loop is CASSDGVGEKLFF. The CDR3 coding sequence is TGTGCCAGCAGCGACGGGGTTGGAGAAAAACTGTTTTTT. The entire variable domain, with the rest obtained from reference TRBV11-3 and TRBJ1-4, is as follows: EAGVVQSPRYKIIEKKQPVAFWCNPISGHNTLYWYLQNLGQGPELLIRYENEEAVDDSQLPKDRFSAERLKGVDSTLKIQPAELGDSAVYLCASSDGVGEKLFFGSGTQLSVL.

The V call is TRBV7-8, the J call TRBJ2-1; TRBD1 matches 9 bases. The CDR3 is 13 residues long. J was trimmed by 10 bases and V by 4 bases; bases with no gene match: 5. Germline V gene lookup returns CDR1 SGHVS and CDR2 FQNEAQ. CDR3 amino acids: CASSWDRASEQFF. In DNA form, the CDR3 reads TGTGCCAGCAGCTGGGACAGGGCTAGCGAGCAGTTCTTC. Combining the CDR3 with reference TRBV7-8 and TRBJ2-1 gives the whole variable domain GAGVSQSPRYKVAKRGQDVALRCDPISGHVSLFWYQQALGQGPEFLTYFQNEAQLDKSGLPSDRFFAERPEGSVSTLKIQRTQQEDSAVYLCASSWDRASEQFFGPGTRLTVL.

This clonotype was picked up a small number of times. The J gene is TRBJ1-2, the V gene TRBV19; 7 positions match TRBD1. V was pared by 8 bases and J by 0 bases, with 15 bases of the junction left unmatched. The CDR3 is made up of 17 amino acids. CDR1 and CDR2 from the germline V gene are LNHDA and SQIVND (reference sequence). The CDR3 reads CASGKGAADEANYGYTF. The CDR3 DNA reads TGTGCCAGTGGAAAGGGGGCTGCGGATGAAGCTAACTATGGCTACACCTTC.

The chain is built from TRBV19 and TRBJ2-7; 8 bases align to TRBD1. The CDR3 contains 12 residues. The germline V gene has CDR1 LNHDA and CDR2 SQIVND (reference sequence). The V segment lost 9 bases and the J segment 3 bases; nucleotides outside the gene matches: 4. The CDR3 nucleotides are TGTGCCAGCGGGACAGGAGTCTACGAGCAGTACTTC. This gives the protein CASGTGVYEQYF.

This clonotype has just a few counts. The rearrangement uses TRBV7-3 and TRBJ2-2; D not certain. Germline CDR1 is SGHTA and CDR2 is FQGTGA. CDR3 length: 13 residues. Trimming removed 1 base from V and 5 bases from J, with 5 bases in between. The CDR3 is CASSLIRTGELFF. The CDR3 DNA follows: TGTGCCAGCAGCTTAATACGGACCGGGGAGCTGTTTTTT.

The rearrangement uses TRBV2 and TRBJ2-1; 9 nucleotides agree with TRBD2. Germline values: CDR1 SNHLY, CDR2 FYNNEI. Germline trimming cut 9 bases from V and 0 bases from J; bases unmatched to any gene: 6. There are 15 residues in the CDR3. CDR3 protein: CARSAGGSSYNEQFF. The CDR3 coding sequence is TGTGCCAGGTCGGCGGGAGGGAGCTCCTACAATGAGCAGTTCTTC.

The rearrangement links TRBV18 to TRBJ1-1; 7 bases map to TRBD1. Germline loops: CDR1 KGHSH, CDR2 LQKENI. This CDR3 is built from 17 residues. Unmatched junction bases numbered 13, after V lost 2 bases and J lost 4 bases. The CDR3 DNA follows: TGTGCCAGCTCACCAATCGTACAGGGGAACCCCAGCACTGAAGCTTTCTTT. This codes for CASSPIVQGNPSTEAFF.

The V and J genes are TRBV10-3 and TRBJ2-7; D call uncertain. Germline assignment: CDR1 ENHRY and CDR2 SYGVKD. Between the trimmed V and J ends, which lost 3 bases and 6 bases, there was a span of 12 bases. The CDR3 spans 13 residues. CDR3 region: CAISDRRQTEQYF. In DNA, the CDR3 is TGTGCCATCAGTGACAGGAGACAAACCGAGCAGTACTTC.

The gene calls are TRBV10-2 and TRBJ2-3; 10 bases line up with TRBD1. CDR3 length: 13 amino acids. Per germline, CDR1 WSHSY and CDR2 SAAADI. J was trimmed by 4 bases and V by 10 bases; bases with no gene match: 5. CDR3 region: CAIAGQGADTQYF. CDR3 in DNA: TGCGCCATCGCTGGACAGGGGGCAGATACGCAGTATTTT.

This clonotype has at least ten counts. The chain has TRBV11-2 and TRBJ2-2; 8 bases line up with TRBD2. Per germline, CDR1 SGHAT and CDR2 FQNNGV. V gave up 3 bases and J gave up 6 bases; unmatched junction bases: 6. The CDR3 contains 15 residues. The CDR3, as DNA: TGTGCCAGCAGCTTCGGACTAGCTGGTGCCGGGGAGCTGTTTTTT. Protein product: CASSFGLAGAGELFF.